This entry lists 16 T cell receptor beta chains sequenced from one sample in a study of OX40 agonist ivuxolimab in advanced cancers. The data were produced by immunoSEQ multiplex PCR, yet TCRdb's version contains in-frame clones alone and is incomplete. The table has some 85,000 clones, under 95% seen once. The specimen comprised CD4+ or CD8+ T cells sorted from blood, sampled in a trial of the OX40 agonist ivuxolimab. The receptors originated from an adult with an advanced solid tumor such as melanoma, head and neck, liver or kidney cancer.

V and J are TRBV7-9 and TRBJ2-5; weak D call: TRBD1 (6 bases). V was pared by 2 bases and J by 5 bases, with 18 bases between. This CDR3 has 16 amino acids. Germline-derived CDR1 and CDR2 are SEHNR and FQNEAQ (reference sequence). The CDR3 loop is CASSLLAGAGKETQYF. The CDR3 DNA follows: TGTGCCAGCAGCTTATTGGCAGGGGCCGGGAAGGAGACCCAGTACTTC.

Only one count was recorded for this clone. The CDR3 loop is CASSPLGVLAGNEQFF. The CDR3 DNA sequence: TGTGCCAGCTCACCATTGGGGGTACTAGCGGGAAATGAGCAGTTCTTC. The chain has TRBV18 and TRBJ2-1, with 10 bases matching TRBD2. This CDR3 has 16 amino acids. The germline V gene encodes CDR1 KGHSH and CDR2 LQKENI. V lost 2 bases, J lost 7 bases, and 8 bases stayed unmatched.

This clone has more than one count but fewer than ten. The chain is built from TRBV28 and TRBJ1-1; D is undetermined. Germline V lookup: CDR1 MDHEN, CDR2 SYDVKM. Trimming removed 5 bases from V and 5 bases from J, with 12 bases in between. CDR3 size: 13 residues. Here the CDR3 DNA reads TGTGCCAGCAGTGGCTTAGGCCTGACTGAAGCTTTCTTT. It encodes CASSGLGLTEAFF.

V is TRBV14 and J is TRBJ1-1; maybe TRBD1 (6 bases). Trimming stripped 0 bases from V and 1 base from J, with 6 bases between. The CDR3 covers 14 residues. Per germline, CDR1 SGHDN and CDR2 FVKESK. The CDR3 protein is CASSQETGNTEAFF. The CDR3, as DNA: TGTGCCAGCAGCCAAGAGACAGGGAACACTGAAGCTTTCTTT.

DNA for the CDR3: TGCGCCAGCAGCTTGGTGACTAGCGGGAGCCCCGAGCAGTACTTC. Its protein product is CASSLVTSGSPEQYF. The chain couples TRBV5-1 to TRBJ2-7; TRBD2 matches at 12 bases. The CDR3 has 15 amino acids. The V gene end was trimmed by 0 bases and the J gene end by 6 bases; junction bases not matched to a gene: 4. Germline assignment: CDR1 SGHRS and CDR2 YFSETQ.

CDR3 nucleotides: TGTGCCAGCAGCTTAGCCCCAGGGACAGATACGCAGTATTTT. It yields the protein CASSLAPGTDTQYF. The chain is built from TRBV7-8 and TRBJ2-3; D may be TRBD1 (5 bases). The CDR3 totals 14 residues. Germline V lookup: CDR1 SGHVS, CDR2 FQNEAQ. Trimming pared 0 bases from V and 3 bases from J, leaving 7 bases between.

In DNA form, the CDR3 reads TGTGCCAGCAGCGCCAGGGGGCTGAATGAAAAACTGTTTTTT. The encoded protein is CASSARGLNEKLFF. The chain links TRBV11-3 to TRBJ1-4, with 8 bases aligning to TRBD1. V shed 5 bases, J shed 5 bases, and the junction held 4 bases outside the gene matches. This CDR3 spans 14 amino acids. Looked up from germline, CDR1 is SGHNT and CDR2 is YENEEA. The whole variable domain, remainder taken from reference TRBV11-3 and TRBJ1-4, is EAGVVQSPRYKIIEKKQPVAFWCNPISGHNTLYWYLQNLGQGPELLIRYENEEAVDDSQLPKDRFSAERLKGVDSTLKIQPAELGDSAVYLCASSARGLNEKLFFGSGTQLSVL.

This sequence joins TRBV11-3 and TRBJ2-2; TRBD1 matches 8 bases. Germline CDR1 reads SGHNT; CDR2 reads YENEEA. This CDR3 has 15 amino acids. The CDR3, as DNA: TGTGCGACTCGACGATTGACAGGGGACACCGGGGAGCTGTTTTTT. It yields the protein CATRRLTGDTGELFF.

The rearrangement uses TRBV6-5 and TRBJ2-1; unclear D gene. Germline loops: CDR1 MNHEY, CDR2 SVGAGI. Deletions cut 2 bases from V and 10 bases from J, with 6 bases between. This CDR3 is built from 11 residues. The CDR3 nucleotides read TGTGCCAGCAGTTACCTGGGGGAGCAGTTCTTC. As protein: CASSYLGEQFF.

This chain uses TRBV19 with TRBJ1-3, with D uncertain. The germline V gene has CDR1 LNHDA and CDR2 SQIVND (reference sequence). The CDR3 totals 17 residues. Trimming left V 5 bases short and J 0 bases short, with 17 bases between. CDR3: CASSLAMGSGSGNTIYF. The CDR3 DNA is TGTGCCAGTAGTCTTGCTATGGGTTCCGGCTCTGGAAACACCATATATTTT.

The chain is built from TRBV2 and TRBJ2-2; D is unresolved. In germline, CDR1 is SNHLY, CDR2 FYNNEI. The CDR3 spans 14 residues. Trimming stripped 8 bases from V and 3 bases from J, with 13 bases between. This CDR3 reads CASSSTWDTGELFF. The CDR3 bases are TGTGCCAGCTCGAGCACGTGGGACACCGGGGAGCTGTTTTTT.

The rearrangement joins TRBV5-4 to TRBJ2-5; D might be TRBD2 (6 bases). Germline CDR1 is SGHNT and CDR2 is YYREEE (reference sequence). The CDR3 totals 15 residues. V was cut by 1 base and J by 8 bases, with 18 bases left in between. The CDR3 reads CASSLSGAGYVTQYF. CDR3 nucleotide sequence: TGTGCCAGCAGCTTGTCGGGAGCAGGTTACGTCACCCAGTACTTC.

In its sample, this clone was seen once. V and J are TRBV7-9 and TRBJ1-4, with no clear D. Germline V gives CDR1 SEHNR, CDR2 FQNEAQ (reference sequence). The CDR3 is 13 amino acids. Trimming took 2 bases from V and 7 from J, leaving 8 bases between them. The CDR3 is CASSLSLSEKLFF. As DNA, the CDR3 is TGTGCCAGCAGCTTATCCCTGAGTGAAAAACTGTTTTTT. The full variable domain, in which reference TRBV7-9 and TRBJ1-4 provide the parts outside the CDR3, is DTGVSQNPRHKITKRGQNVTFRCDPISEHNRLYWYRQTLGQGPEFLTYFQNEAQLEKSRLLSDRFSAERPKGSFSTLEIQRTEQGDSAMYLCASSLSLSEKLFFGSGTQLSVL.

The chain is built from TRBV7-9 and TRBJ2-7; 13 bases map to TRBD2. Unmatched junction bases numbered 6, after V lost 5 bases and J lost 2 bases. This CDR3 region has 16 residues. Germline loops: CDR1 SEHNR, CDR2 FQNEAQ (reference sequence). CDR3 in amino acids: CASSRGLAGNAYEQYF. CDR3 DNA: TGTGCCAGCAGCCGGGGACTAGCGGGGAACGCCTACGAGCAGTACTTC.

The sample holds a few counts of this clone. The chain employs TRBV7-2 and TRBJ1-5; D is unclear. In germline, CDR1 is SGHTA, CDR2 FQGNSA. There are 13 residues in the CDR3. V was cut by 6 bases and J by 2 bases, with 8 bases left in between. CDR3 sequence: CASSFPGNQPQHF. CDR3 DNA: TGTGCCAGCAGTTTCCCTGGCAATCAGCCCCAGCATTTT.

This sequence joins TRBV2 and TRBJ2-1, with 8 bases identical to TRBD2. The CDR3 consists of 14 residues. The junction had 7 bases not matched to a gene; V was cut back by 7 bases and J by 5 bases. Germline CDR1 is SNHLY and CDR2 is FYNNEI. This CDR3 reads CASKVLADHNEQFF. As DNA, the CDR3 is TGTGCCAGCAAAGTACTAGCGGACCACAATGAGCAGTTCTTC.